What follows are 10 T cell receptor beta chains derived from one specimen sequenced in a study of immune characterization of retroperitoneal liposarcoma. Using its own MiXCR run on the PCR reads, TCRdb lists one record per CDR3 protein. The table has over 10,000 distinct CDR3 sequences, over 45% seen once. Sequencing was performed on tumor tissue. The receptors shown here come from a female donor with retroperitoneal liposarcoma.

Regarding this clonotype: A read error may be the cause here, since a much bigger clone is one base away. J is TRBJ1-2 and V is TRBV7-2; D is unresolved. The CDR3 length is 13 residues. Germline V gene sequence: CDR1 SGHTA, CDR2 FQGNSA. The CDR3 coding sequence is TGTGTCAGCAGCCGCGCGGGTCCCTATGGCTACACCTTC. This codes for CVSSRAGPYGYTF.

The CDR3 loop is CASSLSSRHGELFF. CDR3 DNA: TGTGCCAGCAGTTTAAGCTCCAGGCACGGGGAGCTGTTTTTT. The chain is built from TRBV12-3 or TRBV12-4 and TRBJ2-2; D is unresolved. Trimming took off 2 bases at V and 7 bases at J, with 11 bases between the two ends. This CDR3 has 14 residues.

The chain couples TRBV6-6 to TRBJ1-6, with 8 bases fitting TRBD1. Trimming removed 2 bases from V and 8 bases from J; junction bases left unmatched: 5. The CDR3 is made up of 15 amino acids. Germline V gives CDR1 MNHNY, CDR2 SVGAGI (reference sequence). Here the CDR3 reads CASSYTTGDDSPLHF. CDR3 coding DNA: TGTGCCAGCAGTTACACGACAGGGGACGATTCACCCCTCCACTTT.

The sample holds a few counts of this clonotype. The chain couples TRBV11-3 to TRBJ1-1; D gene uncertain. Germline lookup yields CDR1 SGHNT and CDR2 YENEEA. V lost 2 bases, J lost 9 bases, and 13 bases lay in between. The CDR3 loop spans 13 amino acids. CDR3 residues: CASSLRRKLQAFF. CDR3 sequence (DNA): TGTGCCAGCAGCTTACGCAGGAAACTACAAGCTTTCTTT.

This clonotype was seen more than once but under ten times. This sequence joins TRBV6-1 and TRBJ2-1; no clear D. CDR3 length equals 12 residues. The germline V gene encodes CDR1 MNHNS and CDR2 SASEGT. V was clipped by 3 bases and J by 10 bases, with 10 bases between them. For the CDR3, the DNA is TGTGCCAGCAGTGACATGGATCCCGAGCAGTTCTTC. Translation gives CASSDMDPEQFF.

This clonotype was counted many times. The chain recombines TRBV6-1 with TRBJ2-1; perhaps TRBD2 as D (6 bases). Judging by the DNA end, TRBJ2-7 fits better; the J call may be wrong. The CDR3 runs to 13 residues. Germline V gene data show CDR1 as MNHNS and CDR2 as SASEGT. The CDR3 reads CASSYRETYEQYF. CDR3 in DNA: TGTGCCAGCAGCTACCGGGAGACCTACGAGCAGTACTTC.

The chain recombines TRBV27 with TRBJ2-1; D uncertain. Germline lookup yields CDR1 MNHEY and CDR2 SMNVEV (reference sequence). Trimming pared 4 bases from V and 2 bases from J, leaving 9 bases between. The CDR3 is made up of 14 amino acids. The CDR3 DNA sequence: TGTGCCAGCAGTTCGCAGGTTACCTACAATGAGCAGTTCTTC. Translated: CASSSQVTYNEQFF.

The CDR3 here is CASSNIPGHGAVSYEQYF. The CDR3 nucleotides read TGTGCCAGCAGCAATATTCCGGGCCATGGAGCGGTATCCTACGAGCAGTACTTC. The chain recombines TRBV7-2 with TRBJ2-4; TRBD2 might be the D (5 bases). Judging by the DNA end, TRBJ2-7 fits better; the J call may be wrong. The CDR3 extends over 18 amino acids. The V gene's germline CDR1 is SGHTA and CDR2 FQGNSA.

This chain links TRBV6-9 with TRBJ2-1; no firm D call. Germline V gene sequence: CDR1 MNHGY, CDR2 SVAAGI. The CDR3 loop spans 15 amino acids. V gave up 6 bases and J gave up 13 bases, with 25 bases separating them. CDR3 nucleotide sequence: TGTGCCAGCAGCCCCAAGGGTTGTGCCAAAAACATTCAGTTCTTC. Amino acid sequence: CASSPKGCAKNIQFF.

The CDR3 is CASSYHSLYGYTF. Here the CDR3 DNA reads TGTGCCAGCAGTTACCACAGTCTCTATGGCTACACCTTC. The chain links TRBV6-8 to TRBJ1-2; unclear D gene. The CDR3 covers 13 residues. The germline gives CDR1 MNHGY, CDR2 SAAAGT. V lost 2 bases and J 4 bases, leaving 8 bases between the germline ends.